Below are 28 T cell receptor delta chains sequenced from a single sample in a study of γδ T cells in repeated Plasmodium falciparum infection. Bulk repertoires came from Vgamma9/Vdelta2+ or Vdelta2-negative gammadelta T cells flow-sorted from PBMC. TCRdb re-analyzed the multiplex PCR reads via CATT. The sample has over 55,000 delta-chain clones, 1.7% seen once. Sequenced: gamma-delta T cells from blood. Every receptor here comes from a pool of human donors (malaria-infected and uninfected, not separated).

This clone was counted only a few times. TCRdb's entry gives the protein of a much larger clone, which mismatches this DNA's translation at residue 5, likely from a read error; the protein reported here is translated from the DNA. The chain links TRDV2 to TRDJ3, with TRDD3 identical over 12 bases. V dropped 3 bases and J dropped 0; count of bases not matched to a gene: 11. Germline V lookup: CDR1 GEAIGNYY, CDR2 EKD. The CDR3 has 21 residues. The CDR3 region is CACDSLLGDTHSSWDTRQMFF. The CDR3 coding sequence is TGTGCCTGTGACTCCTTACTGGGGGATACCCATTCCTCCTGGGACACCCGACAGATGTTTTTC.

The table lists this clone with many counts. TCRdb pairs this DNA with a much larger clone's protein that differs at residue 20, likely a read error; the protein shown was translated from the DNA. This chain joins TRDV1 and TRDJ1, with 9 bases fitting TRDD3. Germline lookup yields CDR1 TSWWSYY and CDR2 QGS. This CDR3 spans 22 amino acids. DNA for the CDR3: TGTGCTCTTGGGGAACTCCTCCTTACGGTGTACTGGGGGACCCAATTTACCGATAAACCCATCTTT. It is translated as CALGELLLTVYWGTQFTDKPIF.

This clone is medium-sized (0.01 to 0.1%). This sample also contains other DNA sequences that code for the same CDR3. V usage is TRDV1 and J usage is TRDJ1; 8 bases align to TRDD3. V trimming: 3 bases; J trimming: 3 bases; junction bases outside the gene matches: 9. The CDR3 runs 16 residues. Germline CDR1 and CDR2: TSWWSYY and QGS. The chain's CDR3 is CALGDLLHWGADKLIF. The CDR3, as DNA: TGTGCTCTTGGGGATCTACTGCACTGGGGGGCCGATAAACTCATCTTT.

This clone came up a few times. The protein given by TCRdb reflects a much larger clone and differs at residue 9 from this DNA's translation, likely from a read error; the protein shown is the DNA's translation. The V and J genes are TRDV1 and TRDJ1, with 9 bases matching TRDD3. As TCRdb names no J gene, one was assigned here on the basis of a DNA match to germline. CDR3 length: 24 amino acids. The ends lost 0 bases at V and 6 bases at J; junction bases unmatched: 32. Germline V gene sequence: CDR1 TSWWSYY, CDR2 QGS. CDR3 in DNA: TGTGCTCTTGGGGAACTCCCCGGCCAGCCTTCCCCTCGTACTGGGGGACCTGGACGGTATAAACTCATCTTT. Protein: CALGELPGQPSPRTGGPGRYKLIF.

As for this clone: A far larger clone is a single base away, which makes a read error likely. The sample contains more than one DNA sequence encoding this CDR3. The chain uses TRDV1 and TRDJ1; 8 bases agree with TRDD3. The J gene, missing from TCRdb, was assigned here through DNA to germline matching. Germline V lookup: CDR1 TSWWSYY, CDR2 QGS. Trimming removed 5 bases from V and 2 bases from J; junction bases left unmatched: 28. The CDR3 is 22 residues long. The DNA for the CDR3 is TGTGCTCTTGGGAACTCCACTTCCCCGCCCGCCGGGGGGATAAGGAGAACCGATAAACTCATCTTT. It encodes CALGNSTSPPAGGIRRTDKLIF.

This clone has more than one count but fewer than ten. TCRdb's listed protein matches a much larger clone and diverges from this DNA's translation at residue 8, likely through a read error; the protein shown comes from the DNA. The rearrangement joins TRAV38-2/DV8 to TRDJ1, with TRDD2 as a possible D gene (9 bases). TCRdb offers no J gene call, so here the DNA was matched to germline to obtain one. Deletions cut 2 bases from V and 0 bases from J, with 47 bases between. Germline CDR1 reads TSESDYY; CDR2 reads QEAYKQQN. The CDR3 is 27 amino acids. The CDR3 nucleotides are TGTGCTTATAGGAGTCGGGGGAGGAAAACCTTCCTACGCGCTCTCCGTACTGGGGGTCCTCACACCGATAAACTCATCTTT. Protein sequence: CAYRSRGRKTFLRALRTGGPHTDKLIF.

This clone appeared many times. The protein recorded in TCRdb matches a much larger clone and deviates from this DNA's translation at residue 7, suggesting a read error; the protein here is obtained by translating the DNA. The CDR3 nucleotides are TGTGCTCTTGGGGAAATGCGGGAACTACTGGGGGATACCCTTAAACTCATCTTT. Amino acid sequence: CALGEMRELLGDTLKLIF. The gene calls are TRDV1 and TRDJ1, with 12 bases matching TRDD3. The CDR3 is 18 amino acids. With V trimmed by 2 bases and J by 7 bases, 14 bases remained unmatched. Germline CDR1 TSWWSYY, CDR2 QGS.

This clone is categorized as medium-sized (0.01 to 0.1%). Other DNA variants within this sample encode the same CDR3. The V and J genes are TRDV1 and TRDJ1; 7 bases match TRDD3. The CDR3 runs to 19 residues. Germline V CDR1 and CDR2: TSWWSYY, QGS. V gave up 1 base and J gave up 0 bases; unmatched junction bases: 14. The chain's CDR3 is CALGEPSGGSPPHTDKLIF. The CDR3 DNA reads as TGTGCTCTTGGGGAACCCTCCGGGGGATCCCCTCCACACACCGATAAACTCATCTTT.

This clone was seen repeatedly, ten times or more. A read error likely explains this, since a far larger clone differs by one base. The same CDR3 also results from other DNA sequences found in this sample. The V and J genes are TRDV1 and TRDJ1, with 8 nucleotides matching TRDD3. The CDR3 runs 18 residues. Looked up from germline, CDR1 is TSWWSYY and CDR2 is QGS. V gave up 0 bases and J gave up 0 bases; unmatched junction bases: 9. The CDR3 DNA reads TGTGCTCTTGGGGAACTGAAATGGGGGATGTCCGACACCGATAAACTCATCTTT. Its translation is CALGELKWGMSDTDKLIF.

This clone was recorded a few times. This likely reflects a read error, since a far larger clone is one base away. The sample has other DNA sequences that encode this CDR3 too. The chain uses TRDV2 and TRDJ3, with TRDD3 identical over 10 bases. In germline, CDR1 is GEAIGNYY, CDR2 EKD. The CDR3 loop spans 24 amino acids. CDR3 protein: CACDTIDSRTGGSGPSWDTRQMFF. Written as DNA, the CDR3 is TGTGCCTGTGACACCATCGATTCCCGTACTGGGGGATCAGGGCCTTCCTGGGATACCCGACAGATGTTTTTC.

This clone was seen more than once but under ten times. This likely came from a read error, as a far larger clone is one base away. Distinct nucleotide sequences in the sample also encode this CDR3. The chain has TRDV1 and TRDJ1, with D perhaps TRDD2 (6 bases). The J gene, absent from TCRdb, was called here by matching the DNA to germline. Germline V gene data show CDR1 as TSWWSYY and CDR2 as QGS. Trimming took 3 bases from V and 2 from J, leaving 43 bases between them. This CDR3 comprises 25 residues. This chain's CDR3 is CALGDSPTTEPQPRTGGLPTDKLIF. CDR3 DNA sequence: TGTGCTCTTGGGGACTCTCCTACAACGGAACCCCAACCCCGTACTGGAGGATTACCAACCGATAAACTCATCTTT.

This clone was detected many times. This sequence is one base from a far larger clone and is likely a read error. Other nucleotide sequences in the sample specify the same CDR3. The chain has TRDV1 and TRDJ1, with 13 positions matching TRDD3. Germline values: CDR1 TSWWSYY, CDR2 QGS. The CDR3 is 21 residues long. Written as DNA, the CDR3 is TGTGCTCTGCAGTCGGGGCCTCCGTTTACTGGGGGATACGCGTACACCGATAAGCTCATCTTT. Protein sequence: CALQSGPPFTGGYAYTDKLIF.

This clone was seen more than once but under ten times. A read error is likely here: a far larger clone is one base away. Other DNA sequences in the sample encode the same CDR3. The chain is built from TRDV1 and TRDJ1; 12 bases agree with TRDD3. The J gene comes from matching the DNA to germline here; TCRdb lacks it. The CDR3 is 23 residues long. Germline V gene lookup returns CDR1 TSWWSYY and CDR2 QGS. The CDR3 coding sequence is TGTGCCCTTGGGAGAAGGGTAGTTACCCGAAAACTGGGGGATACTCCCAGTACCGATAAACTCATCTTT. Translation gives CALGRRVVTRKLGDTPSTDKLIF.

This clone was picked up many times. This DNA's translation differs at residue 11 from TCRdb's protein, which comes from a much larger clone; a read error is likely, and the protein shown is translated from the DNA. The chain has TRDV1 and TRDJ1; 7 positions agree with TRDD3. CDR1 is TSWWSYY, CDR2 QGS, per germline. The CDR3 extends over 19 amino acids. With V trimmed by 1 base and J by 0 bases, 14 bases remained unmatched. The CDR3 protein is CALGEPKHLGGGNTDKLIF. The CDR3 DNA reads TGTGCTCTTGGGGAACCTAAACACCTGGGGGGTGGGAACACCGATAAACTCATCTTT.

This clone was observed a few times. Translating this DNA gives a protein that differs at residue 11 from the TCRdb one, which belongs to a much larger clone; a read error is likely, and the protein shown is this translation. This rearrangement joins TRDV1 to TRDJ1, with 10 bases that match TRDD3. The length of the CDR3 is 23 residues. Germline CDR1 is TSWWSYY and CDR2 is QGS. Trimming removed 4 bases from V and 1 base from J; junction bases left unmatched: 27. CDR3 loop: CALGVLPGPREPTGGLFTDKLIF. CDR3 sequence (DNA): TGTGCTCTTGGGGTCCTACCGGGTCCACGTGAACCCACTGGGGGATTATTCACCGATAAACTCATCTTT.

In its sample, this clone was seen many times. TCRdb lists the protein of a much larger clone for this DNA, which differs at residue 9, so this is likely a read error; the protein given here is translated from the DNA itself. This chain joins TRDV1 and TRDJ1; D gene uncertain. This CDR3 region has 18 residues. Germline V gives CDR1 TSWWSYY, CDR2 QGS. V lost 2 bases, J lost 0 bases, and 19 bases lay in between. The CDR3 reads CALGEVGGTPSYTDKLIF. Written as DNA, the CDR3 is TGTGCTCTTGGGGAAGTGGGAGGGACCCCATCCTACACCGATAAACTCATCTTT.

This clone has a handful of counts. Since a far larger clone is one base different, this is likely a read error. Other DNA sequences in this specimen translate into the identical CDR3. This sequence joins TRDV1 and TRDJ1; perhaps D is TRDD2 or TRDD3 (5 bases each). This CDR3 is built from 25 residues. Germline V gene sequence: CDR1 TSWWSYY, CDR2 QGS. The germline V and J ends were trimmed by 3 bases and 0 bases, with 41 bases remaining between them. The chain's CDR3 is CALGELLTALPGVLEVTLYTDKLIF. The DNA of the CDR3 is TGTGCTCTTGGGGAGCTGTTGACAGCCCTACCCGGTGTACTGGAGGTCACACTGTACACCGATAAACTCATCTTT.

Many counts were recorded for this clone. A read error likely explains this, since a far larger clone differs by one base. Additional DNA sequences in this sample encode the identical CDR3. The chain couples TRDV1 to TRDJ1, with no clear D. CDR1 is TSWWSYY and CDR2 is QGS in the germline V gene. Trimming took off 3 bases at V and 4 bases at J, with 24 bases between the two ends. The CDR3 runs to 18 residues. The CDR3 loop is CALGDRRSCTPIIDKLIF. As DNA, the CDR3 is TGTGCTCTTGGGGATCGGAGGAGCTGTACGCCTATAATCGATAAACTCATCTTT.

This clone was counted a few times. TCRdb lists the protein of a much larger clone for this DNA, which differs at residue 7, so this is likely a read error; the protein given here is translated from the DNA itself. CDR3 protein: CALGEPETHPRPPWGIWDYTDKLIF. The CDR3 DNA reads TGTGCTCTTGGGGAACCAGAGACCCATCCTCGTCCCCCGTGGGGGATTTGGGACTACACCGATAAACTCATCTTT. The V call is TRDV1, the J call TRDJ1; 8 nucleotides agree with TRDD3. TCRdb records no J gene; here it was assigned by comparing the DNA to germline. The CDR3 sequence is 25 residues long. From germline, CDR1 is TSWWSYY and CDR2 QGS. The V and J ends lost 1 base and 0 bases, in that order; junction bases with no gene match: 31.

A word on this clone: TCRdb's listed protein matches a much larger clone and diverges from this DNA's translation at residues 5 and 7, likely through a read error; the protein shown comes from the DNA. The V call is TRDV1, the J call TRDJ1; TRDD3 agrees at 10 bases. The CDR3 totals 21 residues. The J segment lost 4 bases and the V segment lost 3 bases, leaving 23 bases of the junction unmatched. CDR1 and CDR2 (germline): TSWWSYY, QGS. The CDR3, as DNA: TGTGCTCTTGGGGATCTCTCCTCTTGGGCCGGACTGGGGGATTGGCGCGATAAACTCATCTTT. This gives the protein CALGDLSSWAGLGDWRDKLIF.

There are many counts of this clone. A read error likely explains why the TCRdb protein, taken from a much larger clone, differs from this DNA's translation at residue 9; the protein shown is translated from the DNA. The V gene is TRDV2, the J gene TRDJ1, with 11 bases matching TRDD3. V shed 3 bases, J shed 3 bases, and the junction held 2 bases outside the gene matches. The CDR3 has 14 residues. The germline V gene encodes CDR1 GEAIGNYY and CDR2 EKD. As DNA, the CDR3 is TGTGCCTGTGACCCTGGGGGATACCCCGATAAACTCATCTTT. Translating it yields CACDPGGYPDKLIF.

A word on this clone: This is likely an artifact of a read error, given a far larger clone one base away. The identical CDR3 is also encoded by other nucleotide sequences in the sample. The CDR3 is CALGELSLWGHTFLLTAQLFF. The CDR3 DNA sequence: TGTGCTCTTGGGGAACTATCGTTGTGGGGACATACCTTTCTTTTGACAGCGCAACTCTTCTTT. This sequence joins TRDV1 and TRDJ2; perhaps TRDD3 as D (5 bases). This CDR3 has 21 residues. The germline V gene has CDR1 TSWWSYY and CDR2 QGS.

This clone has more than one count but fewer than ten. A read error is the likely source, as a far larger clone sits one nucleotide away. The sample carries other DNA sequences with the same CDR3. V usage is TRDV1 and J usage is TRDJ1, with 8 bases identical to TRDD3. Germline CDR1 is TSWWSYY and CDR2 is QGS. Losses at the gene ends were 0 bases for V and 0 bases for J; bases not matched to a gene: 24. The CDR3 extends over 23 amino acids. The CDR3 region is CALGELFSKDRMGDPPYTDKLIF. In DNA form, the CDR3 reads TGTGCTCTTGGGGAACTATTCTCTAAGGATCGGATGGGGGATCCGCCTTACACCGATAAACTCATCTTT.

Notes on this clone: It is likely a read error: a sequence one base away is far more abundant. The same CDR3 also results from other DNA sequences found in this sample. The rearrangement uses TRDV1 and TRDJ1; possible D gene TRDD3, 5 bases. No J gene is reported in TCRdb; it was inferred here by comparing the DNA with germline. V shed 4 bases and J shed 5 bases, with 32 bases lying between them. The CDR3 length is 20 residues. Germline V gene data show CDR1 as TSWWSYY and CDR2 as QGS. CDR3 DNA sequence: TGTGCTCTTGGGGGGACGCGATTATTAGGGGGCACCCGGGGAGCAGATAAACTCATCTTT. Translated, it gives CALGGTRLLGGTRGADKLIF.

Many counts were recorded for this clone. TCRdb's entry gives the protein of a much larger clone, which mismatches this DNA's translation at residue 3, likely from a read error; the protein reported here is translated from the DNA. The CDR3 spells CAPGEARRLGDPWYTDKLIF. In nucleotides, the CDR3 is TGTGCTCCTGGGGAGGCTAGGAGGCTGGGGGATCCTTGGTACACCGATAAACTCATCTTT. This sequence joins TRDV1 and TRDJ1; 9 nucleotides line up with TRDD3. Germline values: CDR1 TSWWSYY, CDR2 QGS. The CDR3 runs 20 residues.

This clone was counted ten times or more. The protein TCRdb lists belongs to a much larger clone and differs from this DNA's translation at residue 9, which points to a read error; the protein shown is made from the DNA. The V and J genes are TRDV1 and TRDJ1; no clear D gene. The germline V gene encodes CDR1 TSWWSYY and CDR2 QGS. This CDR3 comprises 14 residues. Deletions cut 7 bases from V and 3 bases from J, with 15 bases between. This CDR3 is CALDAQGYADKLIF. For the CDR3, the DNA is TGTGCTCTTGACGCTCAAGGGTACGCCGATAAACTCATCTTT.

This clone showed up many times. This may be a read error: a much more frequent sequence differs by one nucleotide. The same CDR3 is also encoded by other DNA sequences in this sample. The rearrangement joins TRDV1 to TRDJ1; 12 bases fit TRDD3. There are 20 residues in the CDR3. The junction had 19 bases not matched to a gene; V was cut back by 3 bases and J by 5 bases. Per germline, CDR1 TSWWSYY and CDR2 QGS. The CDR3 DNA follows: TGTGCTCTTGGGGAGCAGGAGAGGATTCTACTGGGGGATACTTCAGATAAACTCATCTTT. Its translation: CALGEQERILLGDTSDKLIF.

In its sample, this clone was seen a few times. The protein recorded in TCRdb matches a much larger clone and deviates from this DNA's translation at residue 16, suggesting a read error; the protein here is obtained by translating the DNA. V gene TRDV2 combines with J gene TRDJ1, with 10 bases aligning to TRDD3. CDR1 GEAIGNYY and CDR2 EKD come from the germline V gene. The CDR3 consists of 20 residues. V lost 1 base, J lost 11 bases, and 27 bases stayed unmatched. This chain's CDR3 is CACDTETSSETQRGIRGLIF. The CDR3 DNA sequence: TGTGCCTGTGACACAGAGACTTCCTCCGAGACCCAACGGGGGATACGAGGCCTCATCTTT.